This record looks at one T cell receptor (beta chain) sequence and its context. This record belongs to a study of T cell responses to AZD1222 COVID-19 vaccine. Sequencing used immunoSEQ multiplex PCR; TCRdb keeps in-frame clones, though not all of them. In the table there are 100,000 to 130,000 clones, 70% to 90% of which are singletons. The sample consisted of peripheral blood, taken 28 days after the second AZD1222 dose. The clonotype was recovered from an adult who received the AZD1222 COVID-19 vaccine.

The CDR3 nucleotides are TGCGCCAGCAGCTTGCTCGGGATCTCTGGAAACACCATATATTTT. As protein: CASSLLGISGNTIYF. The rearrangement links TRBV5-1 to TRBJ1-3; no reliable D call. Deletions cut 1 base from V and 0 bases from J, with 8 bases between. Germline V lookup: CDR1 SGHRS, CDR2 YFSETQ. The length of the CDR3 is 15 residues. Based on the CDR3 plus reference TRBV5-1 and TRBJ1-3, the full variable domain is KAGVTQTPRYLIKTRGQQVTLSCSPISGHRSVSWYQQTPGQGLQFLFEYFSETQRNKGNFPGRFSGRQFSNSRSEMNVSTLELGDSALYLCASSLLGISGNTIYFGEGSWLTVV.